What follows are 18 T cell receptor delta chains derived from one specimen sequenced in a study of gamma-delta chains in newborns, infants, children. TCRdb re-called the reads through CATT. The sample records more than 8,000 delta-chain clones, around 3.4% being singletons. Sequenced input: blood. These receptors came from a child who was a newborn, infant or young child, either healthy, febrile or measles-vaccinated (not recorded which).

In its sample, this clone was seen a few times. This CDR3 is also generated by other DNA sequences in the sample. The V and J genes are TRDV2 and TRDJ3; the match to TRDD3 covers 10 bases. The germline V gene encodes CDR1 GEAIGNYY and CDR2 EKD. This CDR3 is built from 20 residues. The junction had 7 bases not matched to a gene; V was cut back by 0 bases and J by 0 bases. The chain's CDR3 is CACDTLGDRESSWDTRQMFF. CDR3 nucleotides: TGTGCCTGTGACACCCTGGGGGATAGGGAGAGCTCCTGGGACACCCGACAGATGTTTTTC.

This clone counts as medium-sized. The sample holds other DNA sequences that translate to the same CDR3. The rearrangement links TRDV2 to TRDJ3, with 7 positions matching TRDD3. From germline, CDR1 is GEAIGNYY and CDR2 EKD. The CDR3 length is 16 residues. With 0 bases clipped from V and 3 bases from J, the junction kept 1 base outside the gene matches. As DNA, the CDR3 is TGTGCCTGTGACACCTGGGGATACTGGGACACCCGACAGATGTTTTTC. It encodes CACDTWGYWDTRQMFF.

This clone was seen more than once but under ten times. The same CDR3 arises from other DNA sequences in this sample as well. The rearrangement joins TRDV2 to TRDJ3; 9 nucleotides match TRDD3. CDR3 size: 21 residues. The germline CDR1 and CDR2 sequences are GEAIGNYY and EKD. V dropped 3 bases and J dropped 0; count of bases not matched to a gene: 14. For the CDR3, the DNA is TGTGCCTGTGACGGGGGATACCGAAACGGGGGCGGCTCCTGGGACACCCGACAGATGTTTTTC. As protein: CACDGGYRNGGGSWDTRQMFF.

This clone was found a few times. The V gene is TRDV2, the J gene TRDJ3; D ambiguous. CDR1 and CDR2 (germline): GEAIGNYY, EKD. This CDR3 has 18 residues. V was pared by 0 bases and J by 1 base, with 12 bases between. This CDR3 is CACDTVGSWSWDTRQMFF. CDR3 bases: TGTGCCTGTGACACCGTTGGGAGCTGGTCCTGGGACACCCGACAGATGTTTTTC.

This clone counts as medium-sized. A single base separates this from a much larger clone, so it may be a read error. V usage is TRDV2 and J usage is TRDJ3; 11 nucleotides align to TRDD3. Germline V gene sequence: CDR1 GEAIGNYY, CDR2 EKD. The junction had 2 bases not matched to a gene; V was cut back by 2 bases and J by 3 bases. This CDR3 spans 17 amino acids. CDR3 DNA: TGTGCCTGTGACATACTGGGGGATAACTGGGACACCCGACAGATGTTTTTC. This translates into CACDILGDNWDTRQMFF.

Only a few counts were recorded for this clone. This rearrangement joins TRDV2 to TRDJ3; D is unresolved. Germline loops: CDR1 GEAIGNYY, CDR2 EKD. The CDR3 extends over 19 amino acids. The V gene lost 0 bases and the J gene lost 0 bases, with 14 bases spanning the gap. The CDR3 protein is CACDTVGVEGSWDTRQMFF. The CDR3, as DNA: TGTGCCTGTGACACCGTCGGGGTTGAGGGCTCCTGGGACACCCGACAGATGTTTTTC.

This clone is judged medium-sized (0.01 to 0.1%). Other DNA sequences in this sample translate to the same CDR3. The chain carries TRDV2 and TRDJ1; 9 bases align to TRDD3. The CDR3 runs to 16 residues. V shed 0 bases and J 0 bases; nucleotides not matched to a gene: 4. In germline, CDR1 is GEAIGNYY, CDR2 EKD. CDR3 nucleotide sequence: TGTGCCTGTGACACCGTGGCTGGGGGATACACCGATAAACTCATCTTT. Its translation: CACDTVAGGYTDKLIF.

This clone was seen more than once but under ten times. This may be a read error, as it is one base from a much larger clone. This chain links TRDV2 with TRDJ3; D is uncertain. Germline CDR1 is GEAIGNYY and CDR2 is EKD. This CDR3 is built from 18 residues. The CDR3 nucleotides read TGTGCCCGTGACACCGTCTACTCCCGCTCCTGGGACACCCGACAGATGTTTTTC. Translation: CARDTVYSRSWDTRQMFF.

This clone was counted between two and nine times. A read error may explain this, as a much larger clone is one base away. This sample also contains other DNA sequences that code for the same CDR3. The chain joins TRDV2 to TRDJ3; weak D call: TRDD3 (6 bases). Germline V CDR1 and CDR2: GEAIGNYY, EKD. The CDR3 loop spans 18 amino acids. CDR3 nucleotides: TGTGCCTGTGACAGTACTGGGCGGAGCTCCTGGGACACCCGGCAGATGTTTTTC. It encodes CACDSTGRSSWDTRQMFF.

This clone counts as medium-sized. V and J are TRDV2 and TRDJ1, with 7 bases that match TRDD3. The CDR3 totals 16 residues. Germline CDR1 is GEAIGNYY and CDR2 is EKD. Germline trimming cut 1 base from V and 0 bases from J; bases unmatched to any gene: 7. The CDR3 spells CACDTLGALHTDKLIF. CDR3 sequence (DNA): TGTGCCTGTGACACTCTGGGGGCTCTCCACACCGATAAACTCATCTTT.

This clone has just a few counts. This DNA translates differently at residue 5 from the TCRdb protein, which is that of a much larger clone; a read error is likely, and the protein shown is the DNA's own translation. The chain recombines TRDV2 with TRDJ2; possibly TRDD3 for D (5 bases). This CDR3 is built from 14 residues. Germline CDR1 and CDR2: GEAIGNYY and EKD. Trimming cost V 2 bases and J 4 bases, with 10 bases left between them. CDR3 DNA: TGTGCCTGTGACAGTGTGGGGAAGACAGCACAACTCTTCTTT. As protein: CACDSVGKTAQLFF.

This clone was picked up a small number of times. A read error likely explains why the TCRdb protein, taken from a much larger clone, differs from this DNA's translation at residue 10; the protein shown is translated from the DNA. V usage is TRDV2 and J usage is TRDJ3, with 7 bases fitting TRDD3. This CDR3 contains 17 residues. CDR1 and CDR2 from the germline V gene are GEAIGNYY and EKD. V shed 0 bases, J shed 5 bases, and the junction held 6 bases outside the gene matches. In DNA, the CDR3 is TGTGCCTGTGACACCTGGGATACTGCGCGGGACACCCGACAGATGTTTTTC. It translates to CACDTWDTARDTRQMFF.

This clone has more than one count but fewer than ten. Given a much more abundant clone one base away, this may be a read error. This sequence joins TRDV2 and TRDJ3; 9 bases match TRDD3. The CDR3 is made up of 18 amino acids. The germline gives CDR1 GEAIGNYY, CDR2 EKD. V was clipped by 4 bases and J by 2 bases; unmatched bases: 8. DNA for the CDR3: TGTGCCTGTGATTACTGGGGGACCAGCCCCTGGGACACCCGACAGATGTTTTTC. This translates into CACDYWGTSPWDTRQMFF.

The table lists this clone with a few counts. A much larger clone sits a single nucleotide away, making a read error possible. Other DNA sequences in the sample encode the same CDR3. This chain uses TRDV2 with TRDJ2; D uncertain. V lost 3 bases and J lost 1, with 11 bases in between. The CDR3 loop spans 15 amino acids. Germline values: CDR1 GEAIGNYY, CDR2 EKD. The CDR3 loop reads CACDPVGGLTAQLFF. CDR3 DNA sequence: TGTGCCTGTGACCCAGTCGGAGGTTTGACAGCACAACTCTTCTTT.

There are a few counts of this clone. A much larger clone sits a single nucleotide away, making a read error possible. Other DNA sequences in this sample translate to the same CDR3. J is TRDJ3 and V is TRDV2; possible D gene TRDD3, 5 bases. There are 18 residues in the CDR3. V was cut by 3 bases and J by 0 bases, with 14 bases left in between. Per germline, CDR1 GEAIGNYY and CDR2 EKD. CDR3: CACDPLLGSSWDTRQMFF. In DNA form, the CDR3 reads TGTGCCTGTGACCCCTTGCTGGGAAGCTCCTGGGACACCCGACAGATGTTTTTC.

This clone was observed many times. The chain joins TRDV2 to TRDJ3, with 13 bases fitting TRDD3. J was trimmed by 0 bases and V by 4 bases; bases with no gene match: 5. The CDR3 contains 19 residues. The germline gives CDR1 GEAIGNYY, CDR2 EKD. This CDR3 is CACDQHWGIRSWDTRQMFF. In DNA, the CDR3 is TGTGCCTGTGATCAGCACTGGGGGATACGCTCCTGGGACACCCGACAGATGTTTTTC.

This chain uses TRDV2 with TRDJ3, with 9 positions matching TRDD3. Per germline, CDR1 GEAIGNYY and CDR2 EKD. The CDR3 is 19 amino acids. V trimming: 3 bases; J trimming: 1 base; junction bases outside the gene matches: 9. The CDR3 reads CACDAVGIRRSWDTRQMFF. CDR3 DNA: TGTGCCTGTGACGCCGTGGGGATACGCAGGTCCTGGGACACCCGACAGATGTTTTTC.

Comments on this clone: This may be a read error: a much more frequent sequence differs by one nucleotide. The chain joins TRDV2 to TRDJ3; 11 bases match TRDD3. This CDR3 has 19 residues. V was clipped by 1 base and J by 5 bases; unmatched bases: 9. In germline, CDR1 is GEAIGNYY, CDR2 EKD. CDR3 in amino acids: CACDTGGYAASRDTRQMFF. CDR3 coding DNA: TGTGCCTGTGACACTGGGGGATACGCAGCATCCCGGGACACCCGACAGATGTTTTTC.